The clone carrying this T cell receptor beta chain was seen at least ten times. Its antigen remains unidentified. This CDR3 contains 15 residues. The germline CDR1 and CDR2 sequences are SGHDN and FVKESK. Trimming shortened V by 1 base and J by 0 bases, and 7 bases separated the two germline ends. This entry comes from a study of molecular identifiers for immune sequencing clone quantification. Findings and caveats of the study: Effector cells kept over 97% of their molecules in clones above 20 RNA copies, while naive cells kept under 1% there.

TCRdb recomputed calls from the PCR reads with MiXCR, one row per CDR3 protein. Among almost 20,000 distinct CDR3 sequences, 20% to 25% were seen once, and the ten largest hold 5% to 7%. This sequence was found in a human donor in good health. Some libraries in this study had Jurkat cell RNA spiked in. The chain links TRBV14 to TRBJ2-1; D call uncertain. Sequenced: naive CD8+ T cells from blood, with Jurkat cell RNA spiked in. Subset here: FACS-sorted CD8+CD4-CCR7+CD45RA+ naive T cells. This CDR3 is CASSQVASSYNEQFF. The CDR3 coding sequence is TGTGCCAGCAGCCAAGTAGCCAGCTCCTACAATGAGCAGTTCTTC.